This TCR beta chain is from a study of T-cell memory formation after mild COVID-19. TCRdb re-called the 5' RACE reads with MiXCR, one entry per CDR3 protein. The sample contains some 450,000 distinct CDR3 sequences, about 20% of which appear only once. The CDR3 runs 16 residues. Germline V gene sequence: CDR1 SQVTM, CDR2 ANQGSEA. The V gene end was trimmed by 0 bases and the J gene end by 4 bases; junction bases not matched to a gene: 9. The sequence was collected from a man younger than 35 who had mild COVID-19 (a few samples of this study predate the infection). Cell type and time point are not known. The rearrangement joins TRBV29-1 to TRBJ2-1, with 7 bases matching TRBD1. Sequenced material: PBMCs or a T cell subset sorted from them (not recorded which). DNA for the CDR3: TGCAGCGTTGAAGAAAGTGCGAGGGGGCGTTACAATGAGCAGTTCTTC. Its protein product is CSVEESARGRYNEQFF.